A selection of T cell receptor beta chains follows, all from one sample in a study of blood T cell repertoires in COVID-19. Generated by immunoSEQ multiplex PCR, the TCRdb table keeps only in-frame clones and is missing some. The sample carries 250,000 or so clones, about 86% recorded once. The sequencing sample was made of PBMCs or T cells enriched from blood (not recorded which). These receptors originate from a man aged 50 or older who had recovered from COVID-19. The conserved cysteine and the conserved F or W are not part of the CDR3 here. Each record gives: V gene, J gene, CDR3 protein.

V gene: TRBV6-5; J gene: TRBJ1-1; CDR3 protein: ASSWGTGDTEAF
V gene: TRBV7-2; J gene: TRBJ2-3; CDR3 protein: ASSLGTGGKQY
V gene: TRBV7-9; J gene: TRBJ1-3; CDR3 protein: ASSPRGTGTNTIY
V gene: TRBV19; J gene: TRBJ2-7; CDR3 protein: ASSKSVGGSSYEQY
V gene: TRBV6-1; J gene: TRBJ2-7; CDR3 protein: ASSDAGLVSHEQY
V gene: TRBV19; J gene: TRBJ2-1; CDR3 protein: ASSLPRGSSYNEQF
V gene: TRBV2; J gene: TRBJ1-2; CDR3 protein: ASRSQGNYGYT
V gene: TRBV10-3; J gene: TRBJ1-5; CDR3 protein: AIRGDRGGNQPQH
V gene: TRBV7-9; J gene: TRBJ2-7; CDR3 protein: ASSFWDLGYEQY
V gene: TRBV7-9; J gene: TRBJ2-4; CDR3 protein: ASSRAGTGKNIQY
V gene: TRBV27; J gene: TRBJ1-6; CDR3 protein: ASSLRGSPLH
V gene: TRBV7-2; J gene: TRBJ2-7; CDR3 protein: ASSPPDRSYEQY
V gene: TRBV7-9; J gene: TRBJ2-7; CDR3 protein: ASSWDSSSYEQY
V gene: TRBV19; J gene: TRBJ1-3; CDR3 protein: ASRLVSSGNTIY
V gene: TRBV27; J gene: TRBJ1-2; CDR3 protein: ASQRQGDYGYT
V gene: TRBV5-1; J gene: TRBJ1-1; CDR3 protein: ASSEQGARTEAF
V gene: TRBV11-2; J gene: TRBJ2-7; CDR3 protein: ASSLVGTGNPYEQY
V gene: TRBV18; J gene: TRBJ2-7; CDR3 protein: ASSPTSISSYEQY
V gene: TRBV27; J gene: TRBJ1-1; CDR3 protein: ASRNQGGLAVAF
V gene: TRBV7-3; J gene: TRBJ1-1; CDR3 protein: ASSDGQGTEAF
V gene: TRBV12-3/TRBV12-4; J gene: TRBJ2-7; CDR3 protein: ASSRGGAYEQY
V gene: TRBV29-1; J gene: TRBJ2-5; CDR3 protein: SVCLAGGQETQY
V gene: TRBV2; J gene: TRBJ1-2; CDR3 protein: ASSDSQAFYGYT
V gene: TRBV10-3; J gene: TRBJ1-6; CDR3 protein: AISPTDTNSPLH
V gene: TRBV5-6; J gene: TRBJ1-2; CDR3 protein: ASSLVGGNYGYT
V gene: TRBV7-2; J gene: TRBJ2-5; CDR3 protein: ASSLDYGGRETQY
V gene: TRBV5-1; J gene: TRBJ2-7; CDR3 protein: ASRALRGTSYEQY
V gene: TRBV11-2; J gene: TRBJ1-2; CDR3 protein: ASSFGGGPNYGYT
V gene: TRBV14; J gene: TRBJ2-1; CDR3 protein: ASSQDLQRNEQF
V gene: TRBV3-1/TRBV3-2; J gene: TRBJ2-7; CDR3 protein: ASATGAHEQY
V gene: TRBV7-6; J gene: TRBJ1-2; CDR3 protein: ASSKQDRGPGGYT
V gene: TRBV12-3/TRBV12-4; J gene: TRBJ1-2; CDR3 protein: ASSLDRGYGYT
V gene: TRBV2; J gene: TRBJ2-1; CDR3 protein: ASTTQMSSYNEQF
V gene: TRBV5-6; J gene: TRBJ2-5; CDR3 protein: ASSSSPVYQETQY